This TCR beta chain emerged from a study of OX40 agonist ivuxolimab in advanced cancers. Repertoires were generated with immunoSEQ multiplex PCR, while TCRdb's copy carries only in-frame clones and drops some. The table lists about 70,000 clones, 92% of them singletons, with around 7.3% in the top ten. Trimming removed 7 bases at V and 6 bases at J, with 11 bases between. Germline assignment: CDR1 MNHEY and CDR2 SVGAGI. The CDR3 runs to 12 residues. The receptor was derived from an adult with an advanced solid tumor such as melanoma, head and neck, liver or kidney cancer. The chain has TRBV6-5 and TRBJ2-3; a weak D match, TRBD2 (6 bases). The material was CD4+ or CD8+ T cells sorted from blood, obtained in a trial of the OX40 agonist ivuxolimab. The CDR3 protein is CASTTSGDTQYF. In DNA, the CDR3 is TGTGCCAGCACCACAAGCGGGGATACGCAGTATTTT.